Detailed here is one TCR beta chain. Its antigen is still unknown. The data originate from a study of T cell responses to AZD1222 COVID-19 vaccine. The study's findings and limits: Compared with day 0, the breadth and depth of the Spike-specific TCR repertoire rose significantly after two doses of AZD1222. Within unmutated variant regions lay the reported targets of nearly half of spike-specific TCRs.

Per germline, CDR1 SEHNR and CDR2 FQNEAQ (reference sequence). The CDR3 length is 11 residues. V lost 5 bases and J lost 7, with 6 bases in between. TCRdb keeps only in-frame clones here, not all; method: immunoSEQ multiplex PCR. This sample yields about 150,000 clones, of which 92% are seen a single time; around 1.3% belongs to the top ten. The receptor's source is an adult in good health. Sequencing was performed on peripheral blood, taken on day 0 of AZD1222 vaccination. The chain has TRBV7-9 and TRBJ1-3, with a tentative D call TRBD1 (5 bases). The CDR3 DNA reads TGTGCCAGCAGCGAGGGGAACACCATATATTTT. It translates to CASSEGNTIYF.